The clone carrying this TCR beta chain is classed as medium-sized. Its specificity is unknown. The data stem from a study of a mutant IDH1 vaccine in newly diagnosed glioma. Study as a whole: Patients in the study were vaccinated eight times, receiving shots in weeks 1, 3, 5, 7, 11, 15, 19 and 23. Following radiotherapy alone, or alongside temozolomide cycles, vaccination was started after an interval of 4-6 weeks.

Germline values: CDR1 LNHDA, CDR2 SQIVND (reference sequence). The length of the CDR3 is 15 residues. The junction had 6 bases not matched to a gene; V was cut back by 1 base and J by 6 bases. Time point here: week 23, last vaccination. Vaccinated patients received 300 ug of mutant IDH1 20-mer peptide per dose, with topical imiquimod. Repertoires were generated with immunoSEQ multiplex PCR, while TCRdb's copy carries only in-frame clones and drops some. The table records roughly 38,000 clones, 78% of them present only once. General study points: Patients mounted vaccine-induced immune responses in 80% to 95% of cases.

The rearrangement joins TRBV19 to TRBJ1-2; 9 bases agree with TRBD1. This TCR was recovered from a woman in her thirties or forties with glioma. Some clones in this sample may be carry-over from other donors' samples. The sample consisted of PBMCs, taken from a glioma patient whose treatment included an IDH1 peptide vaccine. The CDR3 protein is CASSIGRDRADGYTF. DNA for the CDR3: TGTGCCAGTAGTATAGGCCGGGACAGGGCGGATGGCTACACCTTC.